This is a list of T cell receptor beta chains from one sample in a study of T cell repertoires in ileal Crohn's disease. Method: immunoSEQ multiplex PCR; TCRdb's copy keeps in-frame clones and lacks some. The table records about 15,000 clones, approximately 80% of them present only once. The sequencing input was ileal tissue. The receptors shown here come from an adult with Crohn's disease. Both conserved end residues are part of each CDR3.

j_gene | v_gene | CDR3aa
TRBJ1-1 | TRBV19 | CASSLGQGGSTEAFF
TRBJ1-5 | TRBV19 | CASSMTANNQPQHF
TRBJ1-2 | TRBV5-5 | CASNGGDGYTF
TRBJ2-5 | TRBV18 | CASSQGQETQYF
TRBJ2-5 | TRBV7-6 | CASSPLGDRGLETQYF
TRBJ2-7 | TRBV15 | CATSRARDSTYEQYF
TRBJ2-7 | TRBV18 | CASHPSGRDRGYEQYF
TRBJ2-7 | TRBV12-5 | CASGLERSGQGDGDSYEQYF
TRBJ1-1 | TRBV28 | CASSLIGGDTEAFF
TRBJ1-1 | TRBV25-1 | CASSDYTMNTEAFF
TRBJ2-7 | TRBV10-3 | CAIRRDRGLDEQYF
TRBJ2-5 | TRBV19 | CASSLQTGTAEETQYF
TRBJ1-1 | TRBV19 | CASGTGEHTEAFF
TRBJ1-2 | TRBV27 | CASSFASTGVGYTF
TRBJ1-4 | TRBV25-1 | CASSAFSTNEKLFF
TRBJ1-1 | TRBV5-4 | CASSLPNTEAFF
TRBJ2-7 | TRBV7-9 | CASSRREGPREQYF
TRBJ1-1 | TRBV5-1 | CASSLGSGGPFSEAFF
TRBJ1-2 | TRBV7-9 | CASSLTANNYGYTF
TRBJ1-2 | TRBV27 | CASRPSGGGSQSYTF
TRBJ2-1 | TRBV28 | CASSSPTPGLGDNEQFF
TRBJ2-5 | TRBV9 | CASSVGNGGGQETQYF
TRBJ1-6 | TRBV6-1 | CASSEVENSPLHF
TRBJ2-3 | TRBV9 | CASSVASLAGLTDTQYF
TRBJ2-6 | TRBV6-1 | CASNPSSSGANVLTF
TRBJ2-3 | TRBV7-6 | CASSLFSDTDTQYF
TRBJ2-1 | TRBV6-6 | CASSWQGQYNEQFF
TRBJ2-3 | TRBV7-6 | CASSLGLFTDTQYF
TRBJ1-3 | TRBV7-2 | CASSHEAGRDRNTIYF
TRBJ2-3 | TRBV6-6 | CASLRGSGTDTQYF
TRBJ1-5 | TRBV4-2 | CASSPEWENNQPQHF
TRBJ1-5 | TRBV5-6 | CASSFRQGAEQPQHF
TRBJ2-7 | TRBV11-2 | CASSLDTIYEQYF
TRBJ2-3 | TRBV9 | CASSVALRTTDTQYF
TRBJ1-4 | TRBV10-3 | CAISESHQEEKLFF
TRBJ2-7 | TRBV7-2 | CASSLEGPGTVSYEQYF
TRBJ1-4 | TRBV7-9 | CASSPMDGYEKLFF
TRBJ2-7 | TRBV19 | CASSPGGGANEQYF
TRBJ2-5 | TRBV11-3 | CASSLDGETQYF
TRBJ1-4 | TRBV2 | CASISRADEKLFF
TRBJ2-1 | TRBV7-2 | CASSLGQGSYNEQFF
TRBJ2-7 | TRBV11-2 | CASSLDRDRGYYEQYF
TRBJ1-1 | TRBV11-1 | CASSLSGNTEAFF
TRBJ2-3 | TRBV28 | CASSSWTGGNTDTQYF
TRBJ2-1 | TRBV7-2 | CASSSGPRNEQFF
TRBJ2-1 | TRBV5-6 | CASSLGQGGGAAFGQFF
TRBJ2-2 | TRBV5-1 | CASSLEPRGLTGELFF
TRBJ2-2 | TRBV19 | CASSIRLAPKAGELFF
TRBJ2-7 | TRBV28 | CASSAGGISTEQYF
TRBJ2-2 | TRBV5-1 | CASSVGGAGTGELFF
TRBJ1-1 | TRBV6-1 | CASSEGLRRGGSTEAFF
TRBJ2-7 | TRBV19 | CASRPAGLSTEQYF
TRBJ1-6 | TRBV9 | CASSVEGGYNSPLHF
TRBJ2-7 | TRBV10-3 | CAISEGSALSYEQYF
TRBJ2-7 | TRBV11-2 | CASSSAGPATSYEQYF